The 8 T cell receptor beta chains below come from one sample, sequenced in a study of blood T cell repertoires in COVID-19. The table came from immunoSEQ multiplex PCR; TCRdb's copy has only in-frame clones and leaves some out. Seen here are under 150,000 clones, more than 80% observed once, and the top ten hold 5% to 6.5%. The sample consisted of peripheral blood. The receptors shown here come from a woman in her sixties or seventies with COVID-19, enrolled during active disease.

This chain joins TRBV6-4 and TRBJ2-1; 8 bases map to TRBD2. Germline loops: CDR1 MRHNA, CDR2 SNTAGT. The CDR3 runs 14 residues. Trimming took 6 bases from V and 9 from J; bases not matched to a gene: 10. The CDR3 bases are TGTGCCAGCAGGGAGACTAGCGTTGAGGGTGAGCAGTTCTTC. Translating it yields CASRETSVEGEQFF.

This CDR3 is CASSVQGDTEAFF. The CDR3 DNA is TGTGCCAGCAGCGTACAGGGGGACACTGAAGCTTTCTTT. The rearrangement links TRBV9 to TRBJ1-1, with 7 bases matching TRBD1. Germline V gene sequence: CDR1 SGDLS, CDR2 YYNGEE. Trimming removed 1 base from V and 3 bases from J; junction bases left unmatched: 0. The CDR3 sequence is 13 residues long.

This rearrangement joins TRBV11-3 to TRBJ1-1; D might be TRBD1 (6 bases). CDR1 is SGHNT, CDR2 YENEEA, per germline. The CDR3 sequence is 13 residues long. Between the trimmed V and J ends, which lost 5 bases and 1 base, there was a span of 8 bases. The CDR3 is CASSSRGNTEAFF. The CDR3 DNA follows: TGTGCCAGCAGCAGCAGGGGGAACACTGAAGCTTTCTTT. The full variable domain, completed using reference TRBV11-3 and TRBJ1-1, is EAGVVQSPRYKIIEKKQPVAFWCNPISGHNTLYWYLQNLGQGPELLIRYENEEAVDDSQLPKDRFSAERLKGVDSTLKIQPAELGDSAVYLCASSSRGNTEAFFGQGTRLTVV.

The chain links TRBV2 to TRBJ2-7; D is possibly TRBD1 (6 bases). CDR1 and CDR2 (germline): SNHLY, FYNNEI. CDR3 length: 13 amino acids. V was trimmed by 7 bases and J by 3 bases, leaving 13 bases between them. CDR3: CASIRDTSYEQYF. CDR3 nucleotide sequence: TGTGCCAGCATAAGGGACACCAGCTACGAGCAGTACTTC.

This clone was seen only once. J is TRBJ2-2 and V is TRBV29-1; 11 bases line up with TRBD1. This CDR3 has 16 residues. V was pared by 4 bases and J by 5 bases, with 9 bases of the junction left unmatched. CDR1 is SQVTM, CDR2 ANQGSEA, per germline. CDR3 region: CSVVSGTGGLTGELFF. DNA of the CDR3: TGCAGCGTTGTGTCGGGGACAGGGGGATTGACCGGGGAGCTGTTTTTT.

The chain is built from TRBV27 and TRBJ1-6, with D possibly matching TRBD1 (6 bases). CDR1 and CDR2 (germline): MNHEY, SMNVEV (reference sequence). CDR3 size: 16 residues. V was cut by 4 bases and J by 10 bases, with 20 bases left in between. In DNA form, the CDR3 reads TGTGCCAGCAGTTCTACCCGCGGGGGGCTAAAGTCACCCCTCCACTTT. Translated: CASSSTRGGLKSPLHF.

CDR3 DNA: TGTGCCAGCAGTTTAACCGGGTACACTGAAGCTTTCTTT. This sequence encodes CASSLTGYTEAFF. This sequence joins TRBV27 and TRBJ1-1; D remains unclear. Germline V gene sequence: CDR1 MNHEY, CDR2 SMNVEV (reference sequence). V shed 2 bases and J shed 3 bases, with 7 bases lying between them. The CDR3 length is 13 residues.

V usage is TRBV18 and J usage is TRBJ1-1, with 8 nucleotides matching TRBD1. The CDR3 has 16 amino acids. Germline V gives CDR1 KGHSH, CDR2 LQKENI. V was clipped by 2 bases and J by 1 base; unmatched bases: 6. In DNA form, the CDR3 reads TGTGCCAGCTCACCATCGACAGGGGCCCGGAACACTGAAGCTTTCTTT. Translated, it gives CASSPSTGARNTEAFF.